One and the same sample provided the 6 T cell receptor beta chains below, sequenced in a study of CXCR3-negative and CXCR3-positive naive CD8 T cells. The libraries of TRB cDNA were prepared using 5' RACE with UMI labels. Reprocessing the 5' RACE reads, TCRdb reports a single entry for every CDR3 protein and omits DNA. Its clone listing holds tens of thousands of distinct CDR3 sequences. The source material was naive CXCR3- CD8+ T cells from blood. As for subset: CD45RO-CCR7+CD27+CD95- naive CD8+ T cells lacking CXCR3 (TNR3-). The source is a human donor in good health. Some clones in this sample may be carry-over from other donors' samples.

V gene TRBV27 combines with J gene TRBJ2-3; TCRdb's D gene call, TRBD1, goes unchecked for lack of DNA. Germline CDR1 MNHEY, CDR2 SMNVEV (reference sequence). This CDR3 is built from 14 residues. This chain's CDR3 is CASGGASVADTQYF.

The V gene is TRBV4-3, the J gene TRBJ2-3; lacking DNA, the TRBD1 call made by TCRdb goes unchecked. The CDR3 length is 16 residues. CDR1 is LGHNA and CDR2 is YSLEER in the germline V gene. CDR3 in amino acids: CASSQDGTERTDTQYF.

The chain links TRBV7-9 to TRBJ2-3; TCRdb lists TRBD2, though no DNA is available to test this call. This CDR3 is 17 amino acids long. Germline CDR1 is SEHNR and CDR2 is FQNEAQ (reference sequence). The CDR3 protein is CASSLAVAGGLDDTQYF.

The chain links TRBV4-3 to TRBJ2-1; the D call from TCRdb, TRBD2, cannot be confirmed without DNA. The CDR3 is 20 residues long. Germline CDR1 and CDR2: LGHNA and YSLEER. The CDR3 loop is CASSQDHGTSGRESYNEQFF.

The chain is built from TRBV12-3 or TRBV12-4 and TRBJ1-5; as DNA is missing, the TRBD1 call by TCRdb cannot be tested. The CDR3 has 16 residues. The CDR3 is CASSLSDRDNNQPQHF.

This clonotype shows up as medium-sized (0.01 to 0.1%) by frequency. The CDR3 is CSVVGGGSAMNTEAFF. The J gene is TRBJ1-1, the V gene TRBV29-1; TCRdb outputs TRBD1, but without DNA this stays unchecked. CDR3 size: 16 residues. The germline CDR1 and CDR2 sequences are SQVTM and ANQGSEA.